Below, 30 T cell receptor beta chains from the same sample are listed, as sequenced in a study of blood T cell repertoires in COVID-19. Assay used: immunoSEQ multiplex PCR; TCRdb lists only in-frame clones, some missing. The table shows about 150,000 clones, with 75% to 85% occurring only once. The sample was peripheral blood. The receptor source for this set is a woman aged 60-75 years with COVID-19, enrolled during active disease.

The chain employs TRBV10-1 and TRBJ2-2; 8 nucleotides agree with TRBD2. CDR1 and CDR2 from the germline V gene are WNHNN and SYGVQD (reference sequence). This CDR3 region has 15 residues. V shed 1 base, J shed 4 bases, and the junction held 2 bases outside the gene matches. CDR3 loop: CASSEFSGGTGELFF. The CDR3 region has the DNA TGCGCCAGCAGTGAGTTCAGCGGGGGCACCGGGGAGCTGTTTTTT.

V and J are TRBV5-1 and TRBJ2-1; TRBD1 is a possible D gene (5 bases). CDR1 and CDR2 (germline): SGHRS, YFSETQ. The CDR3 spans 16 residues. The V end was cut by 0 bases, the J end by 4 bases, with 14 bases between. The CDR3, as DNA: TGCGCCAGCAGCTTGGAGTCAGGGCCGCGGTACAATGAGCAGTTCTTC. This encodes CASSLESGPRYNEQFF.

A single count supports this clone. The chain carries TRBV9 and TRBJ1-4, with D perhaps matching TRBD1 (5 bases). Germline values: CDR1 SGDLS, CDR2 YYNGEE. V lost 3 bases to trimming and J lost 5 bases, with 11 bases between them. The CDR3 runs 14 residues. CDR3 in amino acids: CASSAGVGNEKLFF. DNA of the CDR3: TGTGCCAGCAGCGCGGGGGTCGGGAATGAAAAACTGTTTTTT. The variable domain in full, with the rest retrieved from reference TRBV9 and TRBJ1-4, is DSGVTQTPKHLITATGQRVTLRCSPRSGDLSVYWYQQSLDQGLQFLIQYYNGEERAKGNILERFSAQQFPDLHSELNLSSLELGDSALYFCASSAGVGNEKLFFGSGTQLSVL.

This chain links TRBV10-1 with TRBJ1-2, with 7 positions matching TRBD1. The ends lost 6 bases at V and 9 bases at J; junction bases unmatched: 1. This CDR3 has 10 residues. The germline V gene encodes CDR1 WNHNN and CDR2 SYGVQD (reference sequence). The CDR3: CASRQGCYTF. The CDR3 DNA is TGCGCCAGCAGACAGGGGTGCTACACCTTC.

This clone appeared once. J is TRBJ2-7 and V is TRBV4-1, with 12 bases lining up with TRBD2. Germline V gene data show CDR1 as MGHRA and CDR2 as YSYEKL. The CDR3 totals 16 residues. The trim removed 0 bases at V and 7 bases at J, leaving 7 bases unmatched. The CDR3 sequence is CASSQEPSGRAREQYF. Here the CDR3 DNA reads TGCGCCAGCAGCCAAGAACCTAGCGGGAGGGCCCGGGAGCAGTACTTC.

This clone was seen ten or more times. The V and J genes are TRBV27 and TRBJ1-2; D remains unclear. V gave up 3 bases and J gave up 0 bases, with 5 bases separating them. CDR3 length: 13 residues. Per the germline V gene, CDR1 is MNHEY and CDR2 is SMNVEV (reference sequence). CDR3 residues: CASSFTPNYGYTF. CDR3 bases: TGTGCCAGCAGTTTTACACCTAACTATGGCTACACCTTC.

The CDR3 loop reads CASSYLGQSSGNTIYF. In nucleotides, the CDR3 is TGTGCCAGCAGTTACCTGGGACAGAGCTCTGGAAACACCATATATTTT. This chain connects TRBV6-2 or TRBV6-3 to TRBJ1-3; 7 bases align to TRBD1. V lost 2 bases to trimming and J lost 0 bases; unmatched junction nucleotides: 4. Germline loops: CDR1 MNHEY, CDR2 SVGEGT. The CDR3 length is 16 residues.

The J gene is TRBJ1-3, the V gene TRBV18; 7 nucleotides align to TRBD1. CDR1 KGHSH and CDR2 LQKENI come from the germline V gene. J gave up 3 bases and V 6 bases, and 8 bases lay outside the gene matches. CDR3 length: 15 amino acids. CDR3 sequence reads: CASSSTGVGGNTIYF. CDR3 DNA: TGTGCCAGCTCGTCCACAGGGGTCGGTGGAAACACCATATATTTT. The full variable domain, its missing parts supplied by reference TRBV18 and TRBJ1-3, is NAGVMQNPRHLVRRRGQEARLRCSPMKGHSHVYWYRQLPEEGLKFMVYLQKENIIDESGMPKERFSAEFPKEGPSILRIQQVVRGDSAAYFCASSSTGVGGNTIYFGEGSWLTVV.

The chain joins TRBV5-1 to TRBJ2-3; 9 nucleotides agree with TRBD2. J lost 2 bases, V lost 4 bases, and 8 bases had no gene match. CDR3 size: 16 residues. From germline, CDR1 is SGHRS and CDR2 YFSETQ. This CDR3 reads CASSTATSGHTDTQYF. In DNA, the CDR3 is TGCGCCAGCAGCACAGCCACTAGCGGGCACACAGATACGCAGTATTTT.

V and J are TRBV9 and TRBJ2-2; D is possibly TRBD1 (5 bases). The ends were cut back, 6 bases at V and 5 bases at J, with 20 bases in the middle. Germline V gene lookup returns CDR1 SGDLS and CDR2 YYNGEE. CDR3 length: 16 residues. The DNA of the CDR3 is TGTGCCAGCAACCGTAGGGGCAGGGATGGGACCGGGGAGCTGTTTTTT. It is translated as CASNRRGRDGTGELFF.

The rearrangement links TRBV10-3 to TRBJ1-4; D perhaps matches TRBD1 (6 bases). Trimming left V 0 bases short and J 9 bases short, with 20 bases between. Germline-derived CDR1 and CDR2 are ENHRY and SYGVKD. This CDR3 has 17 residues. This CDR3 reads CAISESAQGSLTQKLFF. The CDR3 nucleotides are TGTGCCATCAGTGAGTCGGCGCAGGGGTCACTTACTCAAAAACTGTTTTTT.

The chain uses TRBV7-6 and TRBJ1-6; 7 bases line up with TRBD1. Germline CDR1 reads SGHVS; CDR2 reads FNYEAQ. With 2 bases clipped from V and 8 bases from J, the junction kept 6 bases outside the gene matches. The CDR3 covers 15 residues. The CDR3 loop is CASSLNWQGDSPLHF. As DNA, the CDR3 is TGTGCCAGCAGCTTAAATTGGCAGGGGGATTCACCCCTCCACTTT.

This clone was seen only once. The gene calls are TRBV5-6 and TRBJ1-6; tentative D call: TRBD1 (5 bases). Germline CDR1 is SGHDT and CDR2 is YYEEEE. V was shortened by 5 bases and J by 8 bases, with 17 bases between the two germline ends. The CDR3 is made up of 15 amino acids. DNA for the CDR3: TGTGCCAGCAGTTCTTCAGGGCGACGGGATTCACCCCTCCACTTT. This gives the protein CASSSSGRRDSPLHF.

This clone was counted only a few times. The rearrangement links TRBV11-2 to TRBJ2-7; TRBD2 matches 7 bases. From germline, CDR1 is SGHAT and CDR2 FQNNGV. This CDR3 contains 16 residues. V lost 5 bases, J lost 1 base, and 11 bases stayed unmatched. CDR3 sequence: CASSRNGGSVSYEQYF. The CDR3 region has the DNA TGTGCCAGCAGCAGGAACGGCGGGAGTGTATCCTACGAGCAGTACTTC.

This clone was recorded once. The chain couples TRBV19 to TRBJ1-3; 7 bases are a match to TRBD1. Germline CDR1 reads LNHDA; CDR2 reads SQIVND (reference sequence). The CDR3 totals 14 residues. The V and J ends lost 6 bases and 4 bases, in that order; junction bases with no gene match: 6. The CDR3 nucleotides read TGTGCCAGTAGCTTTACAGGGGCCGGAAACACCATATATTTT. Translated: CASSFTGAGNTIYF.

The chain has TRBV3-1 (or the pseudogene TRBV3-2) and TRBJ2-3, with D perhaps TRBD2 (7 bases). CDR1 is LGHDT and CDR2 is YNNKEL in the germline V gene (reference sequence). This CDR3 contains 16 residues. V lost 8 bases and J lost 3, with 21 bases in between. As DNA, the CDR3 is TGTGCCAGCCCAAGCAAGAGGGGGGGCCGAACAGATACGCAGTATTTT. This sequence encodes CASPSKRGGRTDTQYF.

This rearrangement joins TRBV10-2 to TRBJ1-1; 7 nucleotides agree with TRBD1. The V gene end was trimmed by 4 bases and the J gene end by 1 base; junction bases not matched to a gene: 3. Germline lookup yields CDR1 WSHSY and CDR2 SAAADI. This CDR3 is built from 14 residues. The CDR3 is CASSARQGNTEAFF. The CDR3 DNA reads TGCGCCAGCAGTGCCCGACAGGGGAACACTGAAGCTTTCTTT.

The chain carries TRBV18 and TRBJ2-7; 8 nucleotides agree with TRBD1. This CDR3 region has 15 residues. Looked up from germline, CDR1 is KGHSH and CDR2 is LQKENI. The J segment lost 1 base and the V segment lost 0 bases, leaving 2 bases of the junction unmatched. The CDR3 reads CASSPPTGVSYEQYF. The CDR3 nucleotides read TGTGCCAGCTCACCACCGACAGGGGTATCCTACGAGCAGTACTTC.

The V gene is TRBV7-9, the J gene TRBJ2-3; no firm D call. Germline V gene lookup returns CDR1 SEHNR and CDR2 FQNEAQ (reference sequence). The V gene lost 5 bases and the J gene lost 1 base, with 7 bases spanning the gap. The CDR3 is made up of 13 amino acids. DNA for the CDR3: TGTGCCAGCAGCGCCCTAGGCACAGATACGCAGTATTTT. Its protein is CASSALGTDTQYF.

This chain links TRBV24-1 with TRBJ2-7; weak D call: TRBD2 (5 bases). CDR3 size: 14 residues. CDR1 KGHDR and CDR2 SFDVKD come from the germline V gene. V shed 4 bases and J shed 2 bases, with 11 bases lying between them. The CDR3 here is CATSDSTSPYEQYF. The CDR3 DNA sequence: TGTGCCACCAGTGACTCAACTAGTCCCTACGAGCAGTACTTC.

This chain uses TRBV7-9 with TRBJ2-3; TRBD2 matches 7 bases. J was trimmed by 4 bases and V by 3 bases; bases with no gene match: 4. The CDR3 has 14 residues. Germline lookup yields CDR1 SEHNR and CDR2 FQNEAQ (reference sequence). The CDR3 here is CASSLVGGSDTQYF. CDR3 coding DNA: TGTGCCAGCAGCTTGGTGGGGGGGTCAGATACGCAGTATTTT.

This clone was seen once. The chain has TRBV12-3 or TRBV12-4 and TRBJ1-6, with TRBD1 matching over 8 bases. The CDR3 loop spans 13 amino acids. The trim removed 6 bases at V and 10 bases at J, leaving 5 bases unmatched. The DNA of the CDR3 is TGTGCCAGCAGGCGGACAGGGCAATCACCCCTCCACTTT. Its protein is CASRRTGQSPLHF.

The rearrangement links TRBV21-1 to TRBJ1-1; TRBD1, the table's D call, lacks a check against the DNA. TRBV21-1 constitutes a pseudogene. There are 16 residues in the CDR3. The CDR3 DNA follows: TGTGCCAGCAGCAAAGCCGTACAGTATCCGAACACTGAAGCTTTCTTT. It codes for CASSKAVQYPNTEAFF.

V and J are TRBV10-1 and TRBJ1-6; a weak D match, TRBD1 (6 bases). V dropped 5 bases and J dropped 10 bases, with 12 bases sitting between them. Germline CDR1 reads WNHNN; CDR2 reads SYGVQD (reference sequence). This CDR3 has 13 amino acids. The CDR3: CASSSDRSSPLHF. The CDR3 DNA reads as TGCGCCAGCAGTTCGGACAGATCCTCACCCCTCCACTTT.

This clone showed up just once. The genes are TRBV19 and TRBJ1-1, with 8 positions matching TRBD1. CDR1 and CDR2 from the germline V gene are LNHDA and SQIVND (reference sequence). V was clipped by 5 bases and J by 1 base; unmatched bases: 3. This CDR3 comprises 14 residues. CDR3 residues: CASSDRGQNTEAFF. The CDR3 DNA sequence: TGTGCCAGTAGTGACAGGGGCCAGAACACTGAAGCTTTCTTT.

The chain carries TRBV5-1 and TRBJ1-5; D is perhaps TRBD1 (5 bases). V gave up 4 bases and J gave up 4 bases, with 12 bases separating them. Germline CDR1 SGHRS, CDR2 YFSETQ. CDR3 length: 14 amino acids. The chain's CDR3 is CASSPDGGNQPQHF. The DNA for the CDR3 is TGCGCCAGCAGCCCGGATGGGGGGAATCAGCCCCAGCATTTT.

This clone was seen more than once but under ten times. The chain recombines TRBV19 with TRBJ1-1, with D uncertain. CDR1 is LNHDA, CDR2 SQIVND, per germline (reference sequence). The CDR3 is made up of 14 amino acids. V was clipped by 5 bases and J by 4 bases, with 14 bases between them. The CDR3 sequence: CASSFSGVGTEAFF. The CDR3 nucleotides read TGTGCCAGTAGTTTCTCCGGGGTGGGCACTGAAGCTTTCTTT.

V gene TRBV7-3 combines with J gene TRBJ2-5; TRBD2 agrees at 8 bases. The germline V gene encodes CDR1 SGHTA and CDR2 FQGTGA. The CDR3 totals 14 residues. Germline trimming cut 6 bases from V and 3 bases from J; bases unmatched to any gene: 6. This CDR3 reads CASRRGRIEETQYF. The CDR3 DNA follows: TGTGCCAGCAGGCGCGGGAGGATCGAAGAGACCCAGTACTTC.

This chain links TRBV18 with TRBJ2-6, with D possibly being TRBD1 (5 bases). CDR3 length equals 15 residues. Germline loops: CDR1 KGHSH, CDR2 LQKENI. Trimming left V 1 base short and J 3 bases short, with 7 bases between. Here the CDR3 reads CASSPQGHGANVLTF. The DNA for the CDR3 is TGTGCCAGCTCACCACAGGGGCATGGGGCCAACGTCCTGACTTTC. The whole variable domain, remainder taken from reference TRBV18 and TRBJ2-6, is NAGVMQNPRHLVRRRGQEARLRCSPMKGHSHVYWYRQLPEEGLKFMVYLQKENIIDESGMPKERFSAEFPKEGPSILRIQQVVRGDSAAYFCASSPQGHGANVLTFGAGSRLTVL.

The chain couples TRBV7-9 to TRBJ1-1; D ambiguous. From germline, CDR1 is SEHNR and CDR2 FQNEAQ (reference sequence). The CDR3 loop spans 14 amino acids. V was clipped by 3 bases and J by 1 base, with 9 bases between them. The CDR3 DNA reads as TGTGCCAGCAGCTTCCCAAATCCGAACACTGAAGCTTTCTTT. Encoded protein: CASSFPNPNTEAFF.